The 32 T cell receptor beta chains in this list originate from one sample, sequenced in a study of patients and donors after allogeneic stem cell transplantation. One entry per CDR3 protein results from TCRdb running MiXCR on the RT-PCR reads. The sample consists of over 150,000 distinct CDR3 sequences, over 25% of them appearing once. Material: blood, either unsorted or a sorted T cell fraction (not recorded which). These receptors originate from a human donor who was either an allogeneic HSCT recipient or a stem cell or donor lymphocyte infusion donor (not recorded which). It is not recorded whose cells these are; they may come from a transplant donor.

J is TRBJ2-3 and V is TRBV29-1; TRBD2 matches at 8 bases. This CDR3 has 15 amino acids. J lost 0 bases, V lost 7 bases, and 9 bases had no gene match. Germline assignment: CDR1 SQVTM and CDR2 ANQGSEA. CDR3 loop: CSAGTSGTSTDTQYF. The CDR3 DNA sequence: TGCAGCGCGGGTACTAGCGGAACTAGCACAGATACGCAGTATTTT.

In its sample, this clonotype was seen a few times. The genes are TRBV12-3 or TRBV12-4 and TRBJ2-7; the D gene is possibly TRBD1 (5 bases). The V end was cut by 6 bases, the J end by 5 bases, with 14 bases between. The CDR3 loop spans 13 amino acids. The CDR3 is CASSNDSPNEQYF. In nucleotides, the CDR3 is TGTGCCAGCAGCAACGACAGTCCCAACGAGCAGTACTTC.

This rearrangement joins TRBV12-3 or TRBV12-4 to TRBJ2-5; D gene uncertain. The CDR3 is made up of 14 amino acids. V gave up 6 bases and J gave up 3 bases, with 14 bases separating them. The DNA of the CDR3 is TGTGCCAGCAGGCCTTGGGCACATGAAGAGACCCAGTACTTC. Its translation is CASRPWAHEETQYF.

The chain employs TRBV25-1 and TRBJ2-5; 13 nucleotides align to TRBD2. CDR3 length: 18 residues. CDR1 is MGHDK and CDR2 is SYGVNS in the germline V gene. V shed 0 bases, J shed 4 bases, and the junction held 8 bases outside the gene matches. As DNA, the CDR3 is TGTGCCAGCAGTGAATATTTTGGACTAGCGGGAGAAGGAGAGACCCAGTACTTC. This translates into CASSEYFGLAGEGETQYF. The entire variable domain, with the rest obtained from reference TRBV25-1 and TRBJ2-5, is as follows: EADIYQTPRYLVIGTGKKITLECSQTMGHDKMYWYQQDPGMELHLIHYSYGVNSTEKGDLSSESTVSRIRTEHFPLTLESARPSHTSQYLCASSEYFGLAGEGETQYFGPGTRLLVL.

This clonotype occurred a few times. The chain joins TRBV6-2 or TRBV6-3 to TRBJ2-2; 8 nucleotides agree with TRBD2. V shed 2 bases and J 4 bases; nucleotides not matched to a gene: 6. This CDR3 is 16 amino acids long. Germline V lookup: CDR1 MNHEY, CDR2 SVGEGT. The CDR3 loop reads CASSYRAGVSTGELFF. DNA of the CDR3: TGTGCCAGCAGTTACCGAGCGGGAGTTAGCACCGGGGAGCTGTTTTTT.

The V gene is TRBV10-2, the J gene TRBJ2-3, with D perhaps matching TRBD2 (6 bases). CDR3 length: 14 residues. The germline CDR1 and CDR2 sequences are WSHSY and SAAADI. V gave up 7 bases and J gave up 3 bases, with 14 bases separating them. This CDR3 reads CASKSGERTDTQYF. The CDR3 nucleotides read TGCGCCAGCAAGTCGGGGGAGAGGACAGATACGCAGTATTTT.

In this sample, this clonotype turned up a few times. The rearrangement joins TRBV12-3 or TRBV12-4 to TRBJ2-1, with D uncertain. There are 14 residues in the CDR3. V gave up 2 bases and J gave up 3 bases, with 8 bases separating them. CDR3: CASSLYPLYNEQFF. CDR3 in DNA: TGTGCCAGCAGTTTATACCCCCTCTACAATGAGCAGTTCTTC.

The rearrangement uses TRBV12-3 or TRBV12-4 and TRBJ1-2; 7 bases fit TRBD1. Losses at the gene ends were 3 bases for V and 4 bases for J; bases not matched to a gene: 8. The CDR3 spans 15 residues. This chain's CDR3 is CASSFEQGYGYGYTF. The CDR3 nucleotides read TGTGCCAGCAGTTTTGAACAGGGGTATGGCTATGGCTACACCTTC.

V gene TRBV29-1 combines with J gene TRBJ2-7; possibly TRBD1 or TRBD2 for D (6 bases each). The germline V gene encodes CDR1 SQVTM and CDR2 ANQGSEA. The V and J ends lost 7 bases and 5 bases respectively, with 15 bases between them. The CDR3 is 12 residues long. The CDR3 DNA reads as TGCAGCGCCTTTAGACGGGGGCACGAGCAGTACTTC. This sequence encodes CSAFRRGHEQYF.

This clonotype came up a few times. The chain has TRBV9 and TRBJ2-7; D might be TRBD1 (5 bases). CDR1 and CDR2 (germline): SGDLS, YYNGEE. This CDR3 region has 11 residues. V lost 7 bases and J lost 5, with 10 bases in between. For the CDR3, the DNA is TGTGCCAGCGGGGCCTCAGACGAGCAGTACTTC. Translating it yields CASGASDEQYF.

This clonotype was seen a few times. The chain is built from TRBV7-2 and TRBJ2-5, with D perhaps given as TRBD1 or TRBD2 (5 bases each). V was clipped by 0 bases and J by 2 bases, with 13 bases between them. Per germline, CDR1 SGHTA and CDR2 FQGNSA. The CDR3 extends over 16 amino acids. The DNA for the CDR3 is TGTGCCAGCAGCTTAGCGGGGGTGCGGGTTCAAGAGACCCAGTACTTC. Translated: CASSLAGVRVQETQYF. Looking up the rest from reference TRBV7-2 and TRBJ2-5 gives the full variable domain: GAGVSQSPSNKVTEKGKDVELRCDPISGHTALYWYRQSLGQGLEFLIYFQGNSAPDKSGLPSDRFSAERTGGSVSTLTIQRTQQEDSAVYLCASSLAGVRVQETQYFGPGTRLLVL.

This clonotype was recorded a few times. The chain is built from TRBV5-6 and TRBJ2-1, with TRBD2 identical over 12 bases. Germline V lookup: CDR1 SGHDT, CDR2 YYEEEE. The CDR3 consists of 15 residues. V shed 1 base, J shed 8 bases, and the junction held 4 bases outside the gene matches. The CDR3 here is CASSLRLAGVHEQFF. The CDR3 bases are TGTGCCAGCAGCTTGAGACTAGCGGGAGTTCATGAGCAGTTCTTC.

This clonotype was seen a few times. The genes are TRBV27 and TRBJ1-4; a possible D gene is TRBD1 (5 bases). The V end lost 5 bases, the J end lost 4 bases, and 14 bases lay between the germline ends. Germline V gene sequence: CDR1 MNHEY, CDR2 SMNVEV (reference sequence). The CDR3 contains 15 residues. As DNA, the CDR3 is TGTGCCAGCAGTCTAGGGGCCACTCTTAATGAAAAACTGTTTTTT. This gives the protein CASSLGATLNEKLFF.

CDR3 region: CASSLRLAGAGELFF. DNA for the CDR3: TGCGCCAGCAGCTTGCGGCTAGCGGGAGCCGGGGAGCTGTTTTTT. The V call is TRBV5-1, the J call TRBJ2-2, with TRBD2 matching 10 bases. From germline, CDR1 is SGHRS and CDR2 YFSETQ. This CDR3 region has 15 residues. The J segment lost 6 bases and the V segment lost 1 base, leaving 3 bases of the junction unmatched.

This clonotype showed up many times. The chain combines TRBV11-2 with TRBJ1-5; D not resolved. Germline assignment: CDR1 SGHAT and CDR2 FQNNGV. Trimming shortened V by 5 bases and J by 1 base, and 12 bases separated the two germline ends. This CDR3 has 15 residues. In DNA, the CDR3 is TGTGCCAGCAGCCACAGTTCCCTCAGCAATCAGCCCCAGCATTTT. Its translation: CASSHSSLSNQPQHF.

This chain links TRBV4-3 with TRBJ1-4, with D possibly matching TRBD1 (6 bases). Deletions cut 0 bases from V and 0 bases from J, with 14 bases between. The CDR3 has 18 amino acids. CDR1 is LGHNA and CDR2 is YSLEER in the germline V gene. CDR3 protein: CASSQDHDRRSTNEKLFF. The DNA of the CDR3 is TGCGCCAGCAGCCAAGATCATGACAGGCGATCAACTAATGAAAAACTGTTTTTT.

The table lists this clonotype with a count of one. The chain is built from TRBV24-1 and TRBJ2-5; D remains ambiguous. Germline V lookup: CDR1 KGHDR, CDR2 SFDVKD. Trimming left V 2 bases short and J 1 base short, with 1 base between. The CDR3 loop spans 12 amino acids. The CDR3 protein is CATSDSQETQYF. The CDR3 DNA follows: TGTGCCACCAGTGATTCCCAAGAGACCCAGTACTTC.

The chain uses TRBV12-3 or TRBV12-4 and TRBJ2-7, with 10 nucleotides matching TRBD1. The CDR3 is 13 amino acids. V dropped 6 bases and J dropped 3; count of bases not matched to a gene: 2. The CDR3 bases are TGTGCCAGCAGAGGGGACAGGGGCTACGAGCAGTACTTC. Translating it yields CASRGDRGYEQYF.

This clonotype was observed a few times. The chain is built from TRBV5-1 and TRBJ1-2; D is unclear. V was cut by 0 bases and J by 2 bases, with 8 bases left in between. This CDR3 is built from 14 residues. The germline gives CDR1 SGHRS, CDR2 YFSETQ. The CDR3 bases are TGCGCCAGCAGCTTGGTACACCTGAACTATGGCTACACCTTC. This encodes CASSLVHLNYGYTF.

J is TRBJ1-3 and V is TRBV6-5; D is possibly TRBD1 (6 bases). Trimming pared 6 bases from V and 4 bases from J, leaving 16 bases between. This CDR3 has 15 amino acids. The germline V gene encodes CDR1 MNHEY and CDR2 SVGAGI. As DNA, the CDR3 is TGTGCCAGCAGAGCCTACGGGACACCGGGAAACACCATATATTTT. Its protein is CASRAYGTPGNTIYF.

The CDR3 spells CSARVRQGDYGYTF. The CDR3 DNA reads TGCAGTGCTAGAGTAAGGCAGGGAGACTATGGCTACACCTTC. The rearrangement joins TRBV20-1 to TRBJ1-2; weak D call: TRBD1 (5 bases). CDR1 is DFQATT and CDR2 is SNEGSKA in the germline V gene (reference sequence). The ends were cut back, 1 base at V and 3 bases at J, with 12 bases in the middle. The CDR3 totals 14 residues.

This clonotype appeared a single time. An end of the junction does not agree with germline; a read error may underlie this. The gene calls are TRBV7-2 and TRBJ2-5, with D tentatively TRBD1 (6 bases). The germline gives CDR1 SGHTA, CDR2 FQGNSA. This CDR3 has 15 residues. CDR3 in DNA: TGTGCCAGCTCCGCCCGAATAGGGGGACAAGAGATCCAGTACTTC. Its protein product is CASSARIGGQEIQYF.

V is TRBV7-2 and J is TRBJ2-1, with TRBD2 identical over 12 bases. The CDR3 runs to 14 residues. CDR1 SGHTA and CDR2 FQGNSA come from the germline V gene. After removal of 3 bases from V and 8 bases from J, the junction contained 2 bases not matched to a gene. The DNA of the CDR3 is TGTGCCAGCAGCTTGGCTAGCGGGAGGGATGAGCAGTTCTTC. This encodes CASSLASGRDEQFF.

CDR3 region: CSVKRGTGFQETQYF. The DNA of the CDR3 is TGCAGCGTTAAACGAGGGACAGGGTTCCAAGAGACCCAGTACTTC. The chain carries TRBV29-1 and TRBJ2-5; TRBD1 matches 9 bases. Trimming took 5 bases from V and 1 from J; bases not matched to a gene: 8. Germline V lookup: CDR1 SQVTM, CDR2 ANQGSEA. This CDR3 has 15 amino acids.

The chain carries TRBV4-3 and TRBJ2-2, with 10 bases identical to TRBD2. Germline trimming cut 0 bases from V and 5 bases from J; bases unmatched to any gene: 9. The CDR3 loop spans 18 amino acids. The V gene's germline CDR1 is LGHNA and CDR2 YSLEER. CDR3 residues: CASSQDGAGGPWTGELFF. CDR3 in DNA: TGCGCCAGCAGCCAAGACGGAGCGGGAGGGCCTTGGACCGGGGAGCTGTTTTTT.

This clonotype has at least ten counts. The V gene is TRBV6-5, the J gene TRBJ1-4; 8 bases align to TRBD1. This CDR3 spans 17 amino acids. J gave up 8 bases and V 0 bases, and 11 bases lay outside the gene matches. Germline V gene sequence: CDR1 MNHEY, CDR2 SVGAGI. CDR3 nucleotides: TGTGCCAGCAGTTACTCGATGATCGGACAGGGTGCCGAAAAACTGTTTTTT. Its translation is CASSYSMIGQGAEKLFF.

On this clonotype itself: The junction departs from the called germline gene at one end, perhaps through a read error. This chain uses TRBV5-5 with TRBJ2-1; TRBD2 matches at 8 bases. The CDR3 is 16 residues long. Germline CDR1 reads SGHKS; CDR2 reads YYEKEE (reference sequence). The CDR3 sequence: CARSLPSGSVANQQFF. The CDR3 DNA reads as TGTGCCAGAAGCTTACCCAGCGGGAGTGTCGCCAATCAGCAGTTCTTC.

This clonotype was recorded many times. The chain is built from TRBV5-1 and TRBJ2-7; TRBD1 agrees at 7 bases. The V segment lost 2 bases and the J segment 3 bases; nucleotides outside the gene matches: 5. Germline values: CDR1 SGHRS, CDR2 YFSETQ. The CDR3 spans 14 residues. The CDR3 loop reads CASSFTGEGYEQYF. DNA of the CDR3: TGCGCCAGCAGCTTCACAGGGGAAGGCTACGAGCAGTACTTC.

This chain links TRBV5-1 with TRBJ2-3; D not resolved. With 6 bases removed from V and 0 bases from J, the gap between germline ends came to 8 bases. The CDR3 covers 13 residues. Germline V CDR1 and CDR2: SGHRS, YFSETQ. In nucleotides, the CDR3 is TGCGCCAGCAAGGCCCACAGCACAGATACGCAGTATTTT. It is translated as CASKAHSTDTQYF.

The V call is TRBV12-3 or TRBV12-4, the J call TRBJ2-5; 8 bases map to TRBD1. J lost 5 bases, V lost 3 bases, and 5 bases had no gene match. The CDR3 extends over 14 amino acids. The CDR3 region is CASSFDRGWETQYF. For the CDR3, the DNA is TGTGCCAGCAGTTTTGACAGGGGATGGGAGACCCAGTACTTC.

This clonotype was seen more than once but under ten times. The chain recombines TRBV20-1 with TRBJ1-2, with 12 bases matching TRBD1. The V gene's germline CDR1 is DFQATT and CDR2 SNEGSKA (reference sequence). The V and J ends lost 3 bases and 6 bases, in that order; junction bases with no gene match: 14. There are 17 residues in the CDR3. This CDR3 reads CSASPRGTGGARDGYTF. The CDR3 DNA sequence: TGCAGTGCTAGCCCAAGGGGGACAGGGGGCGCCAGGGATGGCTACACCTTC.

This clonotype was recorded a few times. The V and J genes are TRBV6-6 and TRBJ2-5, with TRBD2 as a possible D gene (6 bases). Trimming took 5 bases from V and 5 from J, leaving 15 bases between them. CDR3 length: 14 amino acids. Germline V CDR1 and CDR2: MNHNY, SVGAGI (reference sequence). CDR3 region: CASSIRDSGETQYF. In DNA, the CDR3 is TGTGCCAGCAGTATCAGGGACTCCGGGGAGACCCAGTACTTC.